The clone carrying this T cell receptor (beta chain) was counted only a few times. Its cognate antigen is unknown. The PCR contained 60 Vbeta and 13 Jbeta primers. Original handling: The count from a later analysis was tens of millions of unique TCR beta chains, some 12 million of them shared. TCRdb's copy holds only in-frame clones and misses some; the assay was immunoSEQ multiplex PCR. D and trimming come from the DNA, and the V and J calls and clone size come from that table. The sample includes under 200,000 clones, roughly 80% of them seen just once. Germline values: CDR1 MNHNS, CDR2 SASEGT. The CDR3 spans 14 residues. The trim removed 8 bases at V and 5 bases at J, leaving 11 bases unmatched. The data were obtained in a study of cytomegalovirus exposure and HLA in healthy donors. Study-wide results and limits: Later genetic work tied a missense DCLRE1C variant to beta-chain V and J trimming. In a later analysis, most CMV-associated TCR beta chains appeared HLA-restricted.

The V call is TRBV6-1, the J call TRBJ1-1, with TRBD1 matching 7 bases. This TCR was recovered from a male donor in good health and CMV-seronegative. The sample taken for sequencing was PBMCs. DNA for the CDR3: TGTGCCAGCCAAGAAGGGGGCGATAAAACTGAAGCTTTCTTT. Encoded protein: CASQEGGDKTEAFF.